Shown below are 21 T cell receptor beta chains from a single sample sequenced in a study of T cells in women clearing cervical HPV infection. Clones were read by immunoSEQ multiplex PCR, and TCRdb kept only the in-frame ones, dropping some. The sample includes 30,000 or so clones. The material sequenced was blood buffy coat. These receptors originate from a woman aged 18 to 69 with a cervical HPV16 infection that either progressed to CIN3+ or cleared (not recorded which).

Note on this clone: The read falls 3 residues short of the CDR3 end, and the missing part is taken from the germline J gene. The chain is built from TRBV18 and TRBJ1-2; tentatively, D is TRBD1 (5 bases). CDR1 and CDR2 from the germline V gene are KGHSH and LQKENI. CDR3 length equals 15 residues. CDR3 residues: CASSPTPSGQNIYTF. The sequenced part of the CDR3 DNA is TGTGCCAGCTCACCAACCCCTAGCGGACAAAACATC.

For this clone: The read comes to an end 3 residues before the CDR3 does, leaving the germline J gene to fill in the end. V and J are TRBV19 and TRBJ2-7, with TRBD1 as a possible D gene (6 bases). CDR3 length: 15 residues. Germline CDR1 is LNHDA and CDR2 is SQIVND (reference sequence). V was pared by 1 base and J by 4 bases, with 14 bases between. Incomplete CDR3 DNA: TGTGCCAGTAGTATAGTCGGGACACCCGTGTACGAG. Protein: CASSIVGTPVYE. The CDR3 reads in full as CASSIVGTPVYEQYF.

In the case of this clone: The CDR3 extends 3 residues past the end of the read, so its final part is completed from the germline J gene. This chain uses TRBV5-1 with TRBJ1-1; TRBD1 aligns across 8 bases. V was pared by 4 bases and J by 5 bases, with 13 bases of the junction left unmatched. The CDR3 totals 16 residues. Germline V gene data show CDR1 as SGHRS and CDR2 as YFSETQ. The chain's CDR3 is CASSPNQGAQGTEAFF. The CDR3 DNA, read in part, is TGCGCCAGCAGCCCGAACCAGGGGGCGCAGGGAACTGAA. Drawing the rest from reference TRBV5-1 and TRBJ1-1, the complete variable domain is KAGVTQTPRYLIKTRGQQVTLSCSPISGHRSVSWYQQTPGQGLQFLFEYFSETQRNKGNFPGRFSGRQFSNSRSEMNVSTLELGDSALYLCASSPNQGAQGTEAFFGQGTRLTVV.

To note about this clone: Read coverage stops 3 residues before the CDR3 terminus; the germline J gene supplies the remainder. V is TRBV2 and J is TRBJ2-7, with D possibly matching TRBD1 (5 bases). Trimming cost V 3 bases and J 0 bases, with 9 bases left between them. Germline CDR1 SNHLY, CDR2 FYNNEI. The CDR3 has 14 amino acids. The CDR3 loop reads CASSDQGYSYEQYF. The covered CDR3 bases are TGTGCCAGCAGTGATCAGGGATACTCCTACGAG.

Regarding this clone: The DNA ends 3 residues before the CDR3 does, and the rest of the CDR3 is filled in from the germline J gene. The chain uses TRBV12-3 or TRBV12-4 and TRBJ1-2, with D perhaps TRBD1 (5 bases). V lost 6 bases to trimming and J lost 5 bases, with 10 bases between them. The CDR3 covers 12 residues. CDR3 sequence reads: CASRVGEYGYTF. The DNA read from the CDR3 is TGTGCCAGCAGGGTAGGGGAATATGGC.

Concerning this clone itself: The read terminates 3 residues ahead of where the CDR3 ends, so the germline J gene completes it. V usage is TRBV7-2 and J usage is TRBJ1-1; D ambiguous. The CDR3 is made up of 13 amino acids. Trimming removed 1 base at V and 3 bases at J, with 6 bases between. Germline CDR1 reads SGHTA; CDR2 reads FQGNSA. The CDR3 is CASSLDTYTEAFF. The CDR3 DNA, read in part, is TGTGCCAGCAGCTTAGACACCTACACTGAA.

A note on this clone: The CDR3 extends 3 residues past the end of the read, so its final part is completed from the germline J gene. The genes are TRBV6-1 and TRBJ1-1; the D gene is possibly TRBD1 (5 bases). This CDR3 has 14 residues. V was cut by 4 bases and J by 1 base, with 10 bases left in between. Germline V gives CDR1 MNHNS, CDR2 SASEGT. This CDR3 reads CASSVPDRNTEAFF. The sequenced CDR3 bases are TGTGCCAGCAGTGTACCAGACAGGAACACTGAA.

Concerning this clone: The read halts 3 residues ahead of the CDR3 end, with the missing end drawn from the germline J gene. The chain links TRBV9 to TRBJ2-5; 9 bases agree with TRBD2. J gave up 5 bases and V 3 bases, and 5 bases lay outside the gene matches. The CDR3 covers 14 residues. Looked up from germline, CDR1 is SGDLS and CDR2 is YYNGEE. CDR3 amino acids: CASSASSGIETQYF. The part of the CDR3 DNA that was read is TGTGCCAGCAGCGCTTCTAGCGGGATTGAGACC.

CDR3 loop: CASSYYRQDNQPQHF. The CDR3 DNA, read in part, is TGTGCCAGCAGTTACTACCGACAGGACAATCAGCCC. The gene calls are TRBV28 and TRBJ1-5, with a possible D match to TRBD1 (6 bases). The sequence runs out 3 residues before the end of the CDR3; the remainder is reconstructed from the germline J gene. Germline CDR1 reads MDHEN; CDR2 reads SYDVKM. Deletions cut 4 bases from V and 3 bases from J, with 13 bases between. There are 15 residues in the CDR3.

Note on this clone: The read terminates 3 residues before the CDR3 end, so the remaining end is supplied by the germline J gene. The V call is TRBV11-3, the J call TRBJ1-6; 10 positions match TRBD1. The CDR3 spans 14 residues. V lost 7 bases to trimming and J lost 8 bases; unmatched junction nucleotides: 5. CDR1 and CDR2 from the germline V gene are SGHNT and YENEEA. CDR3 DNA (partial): TGTGCCAGCACCGCCGGGACAGGGGATTCACCC. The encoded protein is CASTAGTGDSP. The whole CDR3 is CASTAGTGDSPLHF.

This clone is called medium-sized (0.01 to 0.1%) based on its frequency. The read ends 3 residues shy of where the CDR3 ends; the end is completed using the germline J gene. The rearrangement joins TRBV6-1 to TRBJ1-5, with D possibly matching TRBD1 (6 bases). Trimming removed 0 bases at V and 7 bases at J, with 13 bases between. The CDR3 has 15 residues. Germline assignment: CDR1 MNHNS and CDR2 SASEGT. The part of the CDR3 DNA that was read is TGTGCCAGCAGTGAAGCGGCAGGGGTTGTACAGCCC. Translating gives CASSEAAGVVQP. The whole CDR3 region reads CASSEAAGVVQPQHF.

CDR3 in amino acids: CASSRDRGPGELFF. The covered CDR3 bases are TGTGCCAGCAGTCGGGACAGGGGGCCCGGGGAG. J is TRBJ2-2 and V is TRBV2; 12 bases line up with TRBD1. The read ends 3 residues early relative to the CDR3; the germline J gene fills the gap. The CDR3 has 14 amino acids. The V gene end was trimmed by 5 bases and the J gene end by 6 bases; junction bases not matched to a gene: 1. Germline V gene sequence: CDR1 SNHLY, CDR2 FYNNEI. The complete variable domain, with remaining parts taken from reference TRBV2 and TRBJ2-2, reads EPEVTQTPSHQVTQMGQEVILRCVPISNHLYFYWYRQILGQKVEFLVSFYNNEISEKSEIFDDQFSVERPDGSNFTLKIRSTKLEDSAMYFCASSRDRGPGELFFGEGSRLTVL.

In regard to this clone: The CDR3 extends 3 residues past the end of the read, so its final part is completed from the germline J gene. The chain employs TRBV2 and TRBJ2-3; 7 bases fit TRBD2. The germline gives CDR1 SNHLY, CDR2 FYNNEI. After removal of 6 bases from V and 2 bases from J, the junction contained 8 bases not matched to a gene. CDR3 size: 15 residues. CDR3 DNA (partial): TGTGCCAGCAGGCGACTAGCCTCCCCCACAGATACG. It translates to CASRRLASPTDT. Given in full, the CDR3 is CASRRLASPTDTQYF.

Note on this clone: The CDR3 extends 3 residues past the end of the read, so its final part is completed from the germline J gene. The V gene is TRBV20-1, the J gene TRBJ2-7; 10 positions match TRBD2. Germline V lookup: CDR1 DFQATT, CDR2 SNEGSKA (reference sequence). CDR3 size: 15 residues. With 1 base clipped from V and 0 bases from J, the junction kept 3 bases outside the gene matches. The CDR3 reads CSARGASGSSYEQYF. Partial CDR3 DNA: TGCAGTGCTAGAGGCGCTAGCGGGAGCTCCTACGAG.

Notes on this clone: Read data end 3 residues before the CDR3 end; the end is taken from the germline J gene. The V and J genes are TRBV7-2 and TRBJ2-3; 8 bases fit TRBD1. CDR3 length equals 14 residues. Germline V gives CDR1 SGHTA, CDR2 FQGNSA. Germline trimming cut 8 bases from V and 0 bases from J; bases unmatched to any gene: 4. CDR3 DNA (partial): TGTGCCAGCGGCGGGACAGGAAGCACAGATACG. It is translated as CASGGTGSTDT. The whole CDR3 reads CASGGTGSTDTQYF.

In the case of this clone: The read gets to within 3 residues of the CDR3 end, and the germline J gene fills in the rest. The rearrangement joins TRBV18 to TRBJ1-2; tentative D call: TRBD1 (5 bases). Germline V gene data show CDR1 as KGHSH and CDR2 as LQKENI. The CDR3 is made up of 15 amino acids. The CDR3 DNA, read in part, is TGTGCCAGCTCACCGACCCGGGACTCCTCCTACGAC. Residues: CASSPTRDSSYD. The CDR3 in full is CASSPTRDSSYDYTF.

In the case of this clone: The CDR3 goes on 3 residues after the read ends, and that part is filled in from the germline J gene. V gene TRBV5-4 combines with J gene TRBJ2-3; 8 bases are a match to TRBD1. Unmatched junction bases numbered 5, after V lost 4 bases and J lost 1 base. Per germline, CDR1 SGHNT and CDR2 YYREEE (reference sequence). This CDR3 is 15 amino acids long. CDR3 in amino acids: CASSLPGQGTDTQYF. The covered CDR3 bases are TGTGCCAGCAGCCTTCCGGGACAGGGCACAGATACG.

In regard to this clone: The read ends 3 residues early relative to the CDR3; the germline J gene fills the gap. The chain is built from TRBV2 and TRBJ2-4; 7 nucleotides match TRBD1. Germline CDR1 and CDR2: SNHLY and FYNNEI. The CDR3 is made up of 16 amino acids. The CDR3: CASSESAWTGNYGQYF. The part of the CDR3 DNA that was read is TGTGCCAGCAGTGAATCGGCCTGGACAGGAAACTATGGT.

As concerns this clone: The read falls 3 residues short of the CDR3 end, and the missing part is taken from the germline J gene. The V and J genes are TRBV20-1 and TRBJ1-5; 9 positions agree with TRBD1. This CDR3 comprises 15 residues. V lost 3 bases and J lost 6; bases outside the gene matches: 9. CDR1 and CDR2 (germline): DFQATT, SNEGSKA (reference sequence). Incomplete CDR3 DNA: TGCAGTGCTAGCGGCGAGACAGGGGGTCGTCAGCCC. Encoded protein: CSASGETGGRQP. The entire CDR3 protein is CSASGETGGRQPQHF.

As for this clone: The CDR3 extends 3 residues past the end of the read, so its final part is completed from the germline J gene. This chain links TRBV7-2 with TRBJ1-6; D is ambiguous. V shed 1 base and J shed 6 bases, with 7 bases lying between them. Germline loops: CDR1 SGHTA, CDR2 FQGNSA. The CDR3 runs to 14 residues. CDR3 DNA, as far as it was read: TGTGCCAGCAGCTTAGAGGGCAGTAATTCACCC. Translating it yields CASSLEGSNSP. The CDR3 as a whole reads CASSLEGSNSPLHF.

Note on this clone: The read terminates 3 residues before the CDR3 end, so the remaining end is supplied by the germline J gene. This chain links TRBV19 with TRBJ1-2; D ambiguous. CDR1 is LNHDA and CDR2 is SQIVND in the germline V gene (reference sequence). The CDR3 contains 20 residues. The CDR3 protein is CASSRILAGVNPLAKNIYTF. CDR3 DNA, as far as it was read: TGTGCCAGTAGTAGAATTCTAGCGGGAGTTAATCCTCTAGCCAAAAACATC.